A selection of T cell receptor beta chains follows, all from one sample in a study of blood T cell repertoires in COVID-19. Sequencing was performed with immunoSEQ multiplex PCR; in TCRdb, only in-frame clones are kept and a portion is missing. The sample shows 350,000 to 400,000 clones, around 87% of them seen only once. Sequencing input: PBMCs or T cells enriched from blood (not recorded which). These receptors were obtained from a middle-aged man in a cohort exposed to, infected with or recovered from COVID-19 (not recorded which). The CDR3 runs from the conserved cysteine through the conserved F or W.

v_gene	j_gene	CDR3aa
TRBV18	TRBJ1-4	CASSPLELDRGDEKLFF
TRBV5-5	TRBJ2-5	CASDRGLQETQYF
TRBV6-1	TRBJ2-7	CASSEFGGEGLYEQYF
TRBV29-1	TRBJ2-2	CSVPGQNTGELFF
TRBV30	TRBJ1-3	CAWTIQGARWGNTIYF
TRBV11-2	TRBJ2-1	CASSGYYRNEQFF
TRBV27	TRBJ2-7	CASSLKGRIYEQYF
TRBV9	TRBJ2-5	CASSVASGSWETQYF
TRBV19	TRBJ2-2	CASTDTGELFF
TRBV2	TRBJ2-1	CASRWLAGFTDEQFF
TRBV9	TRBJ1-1	CASSTRTGNTEAFF
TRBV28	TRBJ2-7	CASISSGAYEQYF
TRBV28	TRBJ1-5	CASSSDIYQPQHF
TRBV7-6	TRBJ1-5	CASSQEIDQPQHF
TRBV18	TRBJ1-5	CASSEGTLDQPQHF
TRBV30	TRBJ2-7	CAWSLTKFGTSGSSVPREQYF
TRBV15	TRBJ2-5	CATSRTPERSQETQYF
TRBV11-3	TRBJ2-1	CASSFRGGKGYNEQFF
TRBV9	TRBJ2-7	CASSDQGRSSGEQYF
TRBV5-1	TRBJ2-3	CASSLTSTDTQYF
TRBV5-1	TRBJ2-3	CASTVGPAGDTQYF
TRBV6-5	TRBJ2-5	CASSTQGAETQYF
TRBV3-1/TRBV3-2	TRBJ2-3	CASGSGSLNTQYF
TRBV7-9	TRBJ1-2	CASSPAGQGYGYTF
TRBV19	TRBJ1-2	CASSVQGGYGYTF
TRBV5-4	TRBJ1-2	CASSLDRVNGYTF
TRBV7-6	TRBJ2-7	CASSSTGTGAYEQYF
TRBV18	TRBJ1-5	CASSARDSNQPQHF
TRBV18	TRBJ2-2	CASSPPAGGVTGELFF
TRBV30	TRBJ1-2	CAWSYRGLNGYTF
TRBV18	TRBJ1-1	CASSPIGQGMSGTEAFF
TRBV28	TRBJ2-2	CASTKMTSGSAHTGELFF
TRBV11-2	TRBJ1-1	CASSLDNRGLTEAFF
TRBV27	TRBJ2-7	CASSTTGTGTYEQYF
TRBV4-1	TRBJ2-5	CASSQALAGGTETQYF
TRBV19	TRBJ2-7	CASSMPTVSYEQYF
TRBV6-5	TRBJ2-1	CASRITSPSYNEQFF
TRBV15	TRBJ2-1	CATSRDFALNEQFF
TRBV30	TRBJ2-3	CAWSVISDTQYF
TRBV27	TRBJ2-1	CASRPWEKNLREQFF
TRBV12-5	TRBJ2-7	CASRGGFHEQYF
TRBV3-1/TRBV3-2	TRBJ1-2	CASSHHRGGYTF
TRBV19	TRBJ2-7	CASSIDRDYEQYF
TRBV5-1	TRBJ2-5	CASSLHGQAPQETQYF
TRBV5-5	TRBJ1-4	CASSLFQGTNEKLFF
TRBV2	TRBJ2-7	CASSEGRSGNHEQYF
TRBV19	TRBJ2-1	CASNRGNYNEQFF
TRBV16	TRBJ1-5	CASSHRQGDQPQHF
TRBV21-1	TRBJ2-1	CASSKGGSGGSYNEQFF
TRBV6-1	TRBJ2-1	CASSEREPRGSAGASYNEQFF
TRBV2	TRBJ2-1	CASSESQGSSSYNEQFF
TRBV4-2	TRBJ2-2	CASSQGVLAANTGELFF
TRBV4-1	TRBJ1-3	CASSRGDGDSGNTIYF
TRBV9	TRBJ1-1	CASSANPGGKTEAFF
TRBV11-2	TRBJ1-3	CASSLEHYGNTIYF
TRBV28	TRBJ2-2	CASSQGQVNTGELFF
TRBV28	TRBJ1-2	CASSLRRFYGYTF
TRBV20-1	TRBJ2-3	CSASSHNTQYF